These 28 T cell receptor beta chains originate from one sample sequenced in a study of T cells expressing NK-cell markers. TCRdb reanalyzed the 5' RACE reads, giving one entry per CDR3 protein sequence and no DNA. Its clone listing holds some 140,000 distinct CDR3 sequences. The sample comprised blood T cells: a sorted CD56 or NKG2C T cell subset, CD4+ or CD8+ T cells, or bulk PBMC T cells (not recorded which). The receptors were gathered from a woman aged 45-65 years in good health.

This sequence joins TRBV7-9 and TRBJ2-7; the D gene TCRdb calls, TRBD1, cannot be checked with no DNA. Germline CDR1 is SEHNR and CDR2 is FQNEAQ (reference sequence). The CDR3 has 16 amino acids. The CDR3 protein is CASSPPGQGETYEQYF.

The chain employs TRBV20-1 and TRBJ2-1; the TCRdb D gene call, TRBD2, has no DNA to confirm it. CDR3 length: 14 residues. Germline V gives CDR1 DFQATT, CDR2 SNEGSKA (reference sequence). CDR3 loop: CSAGAGDSYNEQFF.

The CDR3 loop is CSATEARQGRKGYTF. The V call is TRBV29-1, the J call TRBJ1-2; TCRdb designates TRBD1, a call that cannot be tested without DNA. CDR1 SQVTM and CDR2 ANQGSEA come from the germline V gene. The CDR3 extends over 15 amino acids.

V is TRBV12-3 or TRBV12-4 and J is TRBJ2-2; TCRdb gives TRBD2 as the D gene, but with no DNA this cannot be confirmed. The CDR3 is 12 amino acids. The CDR3 is CASTLITGELFF.

This chain uses TRBV9 with TRBJ2-3; TCRdb picks TRBD2, but there is no DNA to check that call. This CDR3 spans 17 amino acids. The germline V gene has CDR1 SGDLS and CDR2 YYNGEE. The CDR3: CASSSRGLASSTDTQYF. The whole variable domain, remainder taken from reference TRBV9 and TRBJ2-3, is DSGVTQTPKHLITATGQRVTLRCSPRSGDLSVYWYQQSLDQGLQFLIQYYNGEERAKGNILERFSAQQFPDLHSELNLSSLELGDSALYFCASSSRGLASSTDTQYFGPGTRLTVL.

This chain connects TRBV3-1 to TRBJ2-1. The CDR3 has 15 residues. The germline V gene has CDR1 LGHDT and CDR2 YNNKEL (reference sequence). The CDR3 protein is CASSQVESSYNEQFF.

The chain employs TRBV5-6 and TRBJ2-7; TCRdb names TRBD2, which stays unverified in the absence of DNA. The length of the CDR3 is 15 residues. The germline CDR1 and CDR2 sequences are SGHDT and YYEEEE. CDR3 region: CASSSRAGESYEQYF.

The chain recombines TRBV6-1 with TRBJ1-2; TCRdb indicates TRBD1, and absent DNA this call remains unverified. The germline V gene has CDR1 MNHNS and CDR2 SASEGT. The CDR3 sequence is 15 residues long. Here the CDR3 reads CASSEGIGAPYGYTF.

CDR3 sequence reads: CASSSDRFQHF. V usage is TRBV7-8 and J usage is TRBJ1-5; TCRdb's assignment of TRBD1 cannot be checked, as there is no DNA. The germline V gene encodes CDR1 SGHVS and CDR2 FQNEAQ. This CDR3 has 11 amino acids.

The chain uses TRBV10-2 and TRBJ2-1. Germline V gene sequence: CDR1 WSHSY, CDR2 SAAADI. There are 14 residues in the CDR3. CDR3 amino acids: CASSEAISYNEQFF.

The J gene is TRBJ2-1, the V gene TRBV7-9; as DNA is missing, the TRBD1 call by TCRdb cannot be tested. Germline values: CDR1 SEHNR, CDR2 FQNEAQ (reference sequence). This CDR3 spans 13 amino acids. CDR3 sequence: CASSWGVEGEQFF.

The rearrangement links TRBV29-1 to TRBJ2-1; lacking DNA, the TRBD2 call made by TCRdb goes unchecked. This CDR3 region has 14 residues. From germline, CDR1 is SQVTM and CDR2 ANQGSEA. CDR3 region: CSVVPGRAVNEQFF.

V is TRBV7-2 and J is TRBJ2-1; the D call from TCRdb, TRBD2, cannot be confirmed without DNA. The CDR3 spans 13 residues. Germline V lookup: CDR1 SGHTA, CDR2 FQGNSA. CDR3 sequence: CASSLAQLAEQFF.

V is TRBV7-8 and J is TRBJ2-1; as DNA is missing, the TRBD1 call by TCRdb cannot be tested. Per the germline V gene, CDR1 is SGHVS and CDR2 is FQNEAQ. This CDR3 is 14 amino acids long. This CDR3 is CASSLDGGGREQFF.

The chain couples TRBV5-6 to TRBJ2-1; TCRdb outputs TRBD2, but without DNA this stays unchecked. The germline gives CDR1 SGHDT, CDR2 YYEEEE. The CDR3 loop spans 20 amino acids. CDR3: CASSLVGYTGGSSSYNEQFF.

The genes are TRBV9 and TRBJ1-1; no DNA is available, so the TRBD1 call from TCRdb remains unchecked. Germline V gene data show CDR1 as SGDLS and CDR2 as YYNGEE. The CDR3 totals 16 residues. The chain's CDR3 is CASTPRQGYGNTEAFF.

The chain links TRBV6-5 to TRBJ1-1. The CDR3 extends over 12 amino acids. Germline CDR1 MNHEY, CDR2 SVGAGI. The CDR3 reads CASSYSSGQAFF.

The chain is built from TRBV30 and TRBJ2-2; the D gene TCRdb calls, TRBD1, cannot be checked with no DNA. Per the germline V gene, CDR1 is GTSNPN and CDR2 is SVGIG (reference sequence). The CDR3 has 12 amino acids. The CDR3 here is CAYDRGAGELFF.

The chain couples TRBV4-1 to TRBJ2-1; TCRdb indicates TRBD2, and absent DNA this call remains unverified. In germline, CDR1 is MGHRA, CDR2 YSYEKL. The CDR3 covers 14 residues. The CDR3 loop reads CASSWEGVTDEQFF.

This rearrangement joins TRBV7-2 to TRBJ1-5; TCRdb picks TRBD1, but there is no DNA to check that call. CDR3 size: 16 residues. Germline V gene sequence: CDR1 SGHTA, CDR2 FQGNSA. The CDR3 spells CASSSSRTGNRQPQHF.

This chain links TRBV4-1 with TRBJ2-1; no DNA is available, so the TRBD2 call from TCRdb remains unchecked. In germline, CDR1 is MGHRA, CDR2 YSYEKL. The CDR3 runs 15 residues. This chain's CDR3 is CASRTTSGGLNEQFF.

The chain links TRBV30 to TRBJ2-1; the TRBD1 assignment by TCRdb is unverifiable without DNA. The germline V gene encodes CDR1 GTSNPN and CDR2 SVGIG (reference sequence). The CDR3 extends over 12 amino acids. This chain's CDR3 is CAWSWGPNEQFF. The entire variable domain, with the rest obtained from reference TRBV30 and TRBJ2-1, is as follows: SQTIHQWPATLVQPVGSPLSLECTVEGTSNPNLYWYRQAAGRGLQLLFYSVGIGQISSEVPQNLSASRPQDRQFILSSKKLLLSDSGFYLCAWSWGPNEQFFGPGTRLTVL.

The chain has TRBV4-2 and TRBJ2-2; TCRdb gives TRBD1 as the D gene, but with no DNA this cannot be confirmed. This CDR3 is built from 15 residues. Germline V gives CDR1 LGHNA, CDR2 YNFKEQ. CDR3 in amino acids: CASRNRGSGTGELFF.

The chain has TRBV12-3 or TRBV12-4 and TRBJ2-7; TCRdb's D gene call, TRBD1, goes unchecked for lack of DNA. The CDR3 extends over 16 amino acids. CDR3 amino acids: CASSLFRGPTRYEQYF.

V gene TRBV11-3 combines with J gene TRBJ2-1; with no DNA, the TCRdb D assignment of TRBD2 cannot be verified. The CDR3 covers 17 residues. Germline V gene lookup returns CDR1 SGHNT and CDR2 YENEEA. CDR3 residues: CASSSGLAGKLYNEQFF.

The chain recombines TRBV24-1 with TRBJ2-5; lacking DNA, the TRBD2 call made by TCRdb goes unchecked. The CDR3 is 16 amino acids. CDR1 and CDR2 (germline): KGHDR, SFDVKD. The CDR3 sequence: CATSALAGGPQETQYF.

This sequence joins TRBV12-3 or TRBV12-4 and TRBJ2-1. The CDR3 length is 13 residues. CDR3 residues: CASRTLTYNEQFF.

The CDR3: CASVSGGSGLEQYF. This chain joins TRBV12-5 and TRBJ2-7; TCRdb's D gene call, TRBD2, goes unchecked for lack of DNA. The CDR3 spans 14 residues. Germline V CDR1 and CDR2: LGHNT, FRNRAP.